The 28 T cell receptor beta chains reported below all come from one sample, sequenced in a study of OX40 agonist ivuxolimab in advanced cancers. Using immunoSEQ multiplex PCR, the repertoire was profiled, and TCRdb retains in-frame clones only, with some absent. The sample yields fewer than 60,000 clones, approximately 81% seen once. The source was CD4+ or CD8+ T cells sorted from blood, collected in a trial of the OX40 agonist ivuxolimab. The origin of the receptors is an adult with an advanced solid tumor such as melanoma, head and neck, liver or kidney cancer.

This sequence joins TRBV6-4 and TRBJ2-2; TRBD2 aligns across 8 bases. Germline V gene sequence: CDR1 MRHNA, CDR2 SNTAGT. The J segment lost 3 bases and the V segment lost 7 bases, leaving 16 bases of the junction unmatched. The CDR3 has 18 residues. CDR3 residues: CASKANSGGAGDTGELFF. The DNA of the CDR3 is TGTGCCAGCAAGGCCAACAGCGGGGGCGCCGGGGACACCGGGGAGCTGTTTTTT.

By sample fraction, this clone is large. V usage is TRBV28 and J usage is TRBJ1-5; the D is unclear. CDR1 is MDHEN, CDR2 SYDVKM, per germline. The CDR3 is 14 residues long. Trimming took 3 bases from V and 6 from J, leaving 12 bases between them. CDR3 DNA: TGTGCCAGCAGTTTTCAAGGGTACGGTCAGCCCCAGCATTTT. It yields the protein CASSFQGYGQPQHF. Supplemented by reference TRBV28 and TRBJ1-5, the full variable domain reads DVKVTQSSRYLVKRTGEKVFLECVQDMDHENMFWYRQDPGLGLRLIYFSYDVKMKEKGDIPEGYSVSREKKERFSLILESASTNQTSMYLCASSFQGYGQPQHFGDGTRLSIL.

V gene TRBV7-9 combines with J gene TRBJ2-7; 10 nucleotides line up with TRBD1. The CDR3 totals 18 residues. The trim removed 5 bases at V and 0 bases at J, leaving 13 bases unmatched. Germline CDR1 SEHNR, CDR2 FQNEAQ (reference sequence). The CDR3 sequence is CASSPHPETGGPSYEQYV. For the CDR3, the DNA is TGTGCCAGCAGCCCACACCCGGAGACAGGGGGCCCCTCCTACGAGCAGTACGTC.

Details on this clone: The sample contains more than one DNA sequence encoding this CDR3. This chain joins TRBV6-1 and TRBJ2-7; D is tentatively TRBD1 or TRBD2 (6 bases each). The CDR3 contains 12 residues. The germline gives CDR1 MNHNS, CDR2 SASEGT. The V and J ends lost 3 bases and 5 bases respectively, with 8 bases between them. The CDR3 region is CASSEGGHEQYV. In DNA form, the CDR3 reads TGTGCCAGCAGTGAGGGGGGCCACGAGCAGTACGTC.

The chain recombines TRBV7-9 with TRBJ2-2, with D hard to call. Germline values: CDR1 SEHNR, CDR2 FQNEAQ (reference sequence). V was shortened by 5 bases and J by 5 bases, with 9 bases between the two germline ends. The CDR3 consists of 13 residues. The CDR3 DNA sequence: TGTGCCAGCAGCCCGACCCTTACCGGGGAGCTGTTTTTT. Translation: CASSPTLTGELFF.

This clone was recorded only once. A single base is all that separates this from a far larger clone, so a read error is likely. The chain joins TRBV1 to TRBJ1-5. TRBV1 is classified as a pseudogene. This CDR3 comprises 13 residues. DNA of the CDR3: TGCACCAGCAGCCAAGAAAGCGATCAGCCCCAGCATTTT. Translation gives CTSSQESDQPQHF.

This rearrangement joins TRBV29-1 to TRBJ2-2; possibly TRBD2 for D (5 bases). The germline gives CDR1 SQVTM, CDR2 ANQGSEA. Deletions cut 6 bases from V and 2 bases from J, with 10 bases between. The CDR3 loop spans 13 amino acids. The CDR3 sequence is CSVAGQNTGELFF. The CDR3, as DNA: TGCAGCGTGGCGGGCCAAAACACCGGGGAGCTGTTTTTT.

The CDR3 loop reads CASSLVSSYEQYV. DNA of the CDR3: TGTGCCAGCAGCTTAGTCAGCTCCTACGAGCAGTACGTC. The chain couples TRBV7-2 to TRBJ2-7; D unclear. Germline values: CDR1 SGHTA, CDR2 FQGNSA. The ends were cut back, 1 base at V and 0 bases at J, with 4 bases in the middle. The CDR3 is made up of 13 amino acids.

The V gene is TRBV28, the J gene TRBJ1-4; 10 bases are a match to TRBD1. Germline CDR1 is MDHEN and CDR2 is SYDVKM. The CDR3 is 13 amino acids. The trim removed 7 bases at V and 8 bases at J, leaving 4 bases unmatched. CDR3 residues: CASTDRGHEKLFF. For the CDR3, the DNA is TGTGCCAGCACAGACAGGGGGCACGAAAAACTGTTTTTT.

The chain combines TRBV10-2 with TRBJ2-7, with 7 bases fitting TRBD1. CDR3 length: 13 amino acids. From germline, CDR1 is WSHSY and CDR2 SAAADI. Trimming took 7 bases from V and 5 from J; bases not matched to a gene: 8. The CDR3 region is CASTQTGRDEQYF. The CDR3 DNA follows: TGCGCCAGCACCCAGACAGGGCGCGACGAGCAGTACTTC.

This chain uses TRBV11-1 with TRBJ2-2; D uncertain. From germline, CDR1 is SGHAT and CDR2 FQDESV (reference sequence). V lost 2 bases, J lost 4 bases, and 14 bases lay in between. This CDR3 has 16 amino acids. The CDR3 sequence is CASSLTLARSTGELFF. The CDR3 coding sequence is TGTGCCAGCAGCTTAACTTTGGCTAGGTCCACCGGGGAGCTGTTTTTT.

J is TRBJ2-7 and V is TRBV28; TRBD1 might be the D (5 bases). The CDR3 runs 14 residues. Germline V gene data show CDR1 as MDHEN and CDR2 as SYDVKM. V lost 4 bases, J lost 0 bases, and 10 bases lay in between. The CDR3 DNA sequence: TGTGCCAGCAGTTACCGACAGTTCTCCTACGAGCAGTACTTC. Its translation is CASSYRQFSYEQYF.

This rearrangement joins TRBV5-5 to TRBJ2-7; no definite D call. This CDR3 is built from 15 residues. V dropped 2 bases and J dropped 2 bases, with 14 bases sitting between them. Germline-derived CDR1 and CDR2 are SGHKS and YYEKEE (reference sequence). CDR3 in DNA: TGTGCCAGCAGCTTCACCTCCATGATTACCTACGAGCAGTACGTC. Translating it yields CASSFTSMITYEQYV.

This chain connects TRBV6-5 to TRBJ2-5, with D perhaps assigned TRBD1 or TRBD2 (5 bases each). V lost 5 bases and J 1 base, leaving 14 bases between the germline ends. The germline V gene has CDR1 MNHEY and CDR2 SVGAGI. The CDR3 has 15 residues. The chain's CDR3 is CASSPTVGVQETQYF. DNA for the CDR3: TGTGCCAGCAGTCCGACAGTGGGGGTCCAAGAGACCCAGTACTTC.

This clone was found a few times. This chain connects TRBV28 to TRBJ2-3, with D uncertain. Germline CDR1 MDHEN, CDR2 SYDVKM. V was trimmed by 9 bases and J by 1 base, leaving 11 bases between them. CDR3 size: 13 residues. The CDR3, as DNA: TGTGCCAGTCCGGTCGTAGGCACAGATACGCAGTATTTT. It is translated as CASPVVGTDTQYF. Full variable domain (rest looked up from reference TRBV28 and TRBJ2-3): DVKVTQSSRYLVKRTGEKVFLECVQDMDHENMFWYRQDPGLGLRLIYFSYDVKMKEKGDIPEGYSVSREKKERFSLILESASTNQTSMYLCASPVVGTDTQYFGPGTRLTVL.

The chain employs TRBV18 and TRBJ2-2; D remains ambiguous. The CDR3 length is 15 residues. CDR1 is KGHSH, CDR2 LQKENI, per germline. Trimming pared 4 bases from V and 0 bases from J, leaving 9 bases between. This chain's CDR3 is CASSLGTTNTGELFF. The CDR3 bases are TGTGCCAGCTCACTCGGAACGACGAACACCGGGGAGCTGTTTTTT.

The DNA of the CDR3 is TGTGCCAGCAGTTCCGTAGGGCTATACAATGAGCAGTTCTTC. This gives the protein CASSSVGLYNEQFF. This chain links TRBV28 with TRBJ2-1; D ambiguous. Germline lookup yields CDR1 MDHEN and CDR2 SYDVKM. The V end was cut by 4 bases, the J end by 4 bases, with 11 bases between. The CDR3 consists of 14 residues.

The chain links TRBV10-2 to TRBJ2-1; D possibly matches TRBD1 or TRBD2 (5 bases each). V shed 2 bases and J shed 5 bases, with 10 bases lying between them. The CDR3 consists of 14 residues. CDR1 and CDR2 from the germline V gene are WSHSY and SAAADI. CDR3: CASSERGDHNEQFF. DNA for the CDR3: TGCGCCAGCAGTGAGAGAGGGGATCACAATGAGCAGTTCTTC.

The chain joins TRBV19 to TRBJ1-1; TRBD1 aligns across 7 bases. This CDR3 contains 15 residues. The germline gives CDR1 LNHDA, CDR2 SQIVND (reference sequence). The V and J ends lost 3 bases and 7 bases, in that order; junction bases with no gene match: 11. As DNA, the CDR3 is TGTGCCAGTAGTATCGAGGGGGCATCTCCCTTTGAAGCTTTCTTT. Encoded protein: CASSIEGASPFEAFF.

This clone was seen just once. The chain links TRBV9 to TRBJ2-7, with 11 bases aligning to TRBD1. The CDR3 spans 15 residues. Germline CDR1 SGDLS, CDR2 YYNGEE. With V trimmed by 4 bases and J by 5 bases, 8 bases remained unmatched. In DNA form, the CDR3 reads TGTGCCAGCAGCCGTTCCGGGACAGGGGGAAACGAGCAGTACTTC. Protein: CASSRSGTGGNEQYF.

The chain combines TRBV7-2 with TRBJ2-3; TRBD2 matches at 8 bases. CDR3 size: 17 residues. V gave up 1 base and J gave up 2 bases; unmatched junction bases: 8. The V gene's germline CDR1 is SGHTA and CDR2 FQGNSA. The CDR3 loop reads CASSLELAAGVTDTQYF. The CDR3 DNA sequence: TGTGCCAGCAGCTTAGAGCTGGCAGCGGGGGTCACAGATACGCAGTATTTT.

The rearrangement links TRBV9 to TRBJ1-2; no firm D call. Germline loops: CDR1 SGDLS, CDR2 YYNGEE. V was shortened by 4 bases and J by 4 bases, with 17 bases between the two germline ends. The CDR3 has 15 residues. CDR3 nucleotides: TGTGCCAGCAGCCCGAGGACGGTTAGCCTCTATGGCTACACCTTC. It translates to CASSPRTVSLYGYTF.

The chain recombines TRBV6-1 with TRBJ2-7; 10 positions agree with TRBD2. V shed 4 bases and J 3 bases; nucleotides not matched to a gene: 3. CDR1 MNHNS and CDR2 SASEGT come from the germline V gene. The CDR3 is 14 amino acids. CDR3 nucleotides: TGTGCCAGCAGTGGGTGGACTAGCGGCTACGAGCAGTACTTC. This encodes CASSGWTSGYEQYF.

The chain is built from TRBV9 and TRBJ2-2, with D possibly matching TRBD1 (8 bases). V lost 1 base and J lost 7, with 23 bases in between. CDR3 size: 18 residues. Germline V gene data show CDR1 as SGDLS and CDR2 as YYNGEE. CDR3 sequence (DNA): TGTGCCAGCAGCGTATACGAGGGAAGGACAGGGAGGGGCGGGGAGCTGTTTTTT. This codes for CASSVYEGRTGRGGELFF. The whole variable domain, remainder taken from reference TRBV9 and TRBJ2-2, is DSGVTQTPKHLITATGQRVTLRCSPRSGDLSVYWYQQSLDQGLQFLIQYYNGEERAKGNILERFSAQQFPDLHSELNLSSLELGDSALYFCASSVYEGRTGRGGELFFGEGSRLTVL.

The chain uses TRBV7-9 and TRBJ2-3, with TRBD1 matching over 7 bases. CDR3 length equals 14 residues. With 1 base clipped from V and 4 bases from J, the junction kept 2 bases outside the gene matches. Germline assignment: CDR1 SEHNR and CDR2 FQNEAQ (reference sequence). Here the CDR3 reads CASSLGQGADTQYF. As DNA, the CDR3 is TGTGCCAGCAGCTTAGGACAGGGTGCAGATACGCAGTATTTT.

The V gene is TRBV28, the J gene TRBJ2-5; D assignment may be TRBD1 or TRBD2 (5 bases each). Germline-derived CDR1 and CDR2 are MDHEN and SYDVKM. The V and J ends lost 6 bases and 0 bases respectively, with 17 bases between them. This CDR3 has 16 residues. CDR3 DNA sequence: TGTGCCAGCAGCGGGGCTACGTGGGGATACCAAGAGACCCAGTACTTC. Encoded protein: CASSGATWGYQETQYF.

The V gene is TRBV5-5, the J gene TRBJ2-3; D call uncertain. Trimming cost V 5 bases and J 4 bases, with 8 bases left between them. Germline CDR1 is SGHKS and CDR2 is YYEKEE (reference sequence). This CDR3 has 12 residues. CDR3 nucleotide sequence: TGTGCCAGCAGTCAATCAGCAGATACGCAGTATTTT. As protein: CASSQSADTQYF.

The V and J genes are TRBV2 and TRBJ2-6; weak D call: TRBD2 (6 bases). The V and J ends lost 7 bases and 6 bases respectively, with 16 bases between them. The CDR3 runs to 15 residues. Germline V gene data show CDR1 as SNHLY and CDR2 as FYNNEI. CDR3 sequence (DNA): TGTGCCAGCACGGGACTCTCCTCCGAGGCCAACGTCCTGACTTTC. Translating it yields CASTGLSSEANVLTF.